This TCR beta chain was captured by sequencing in a study of shared clonotypes between healthy human individuals. Background on the study: Plates per donor: three CD4 naive, three CD4 memory, two CD8 naive, one CD8 memory. Study-wide results and limits: Generally, naive subsets came out with larger estimated richness than memory subsets.

Details on this clone: Its cognate antigen is unknown.

From germline, CDR1 is GTSNPN and CDR2 SVGIG (reference sequence). This CDR3 contains 14 residues. V was pared by 7 bases and J by 6 bases, with 9 bases of the junction left unmatched. Naive CD8 cells, CD45RO-negative and positively selected for CCR7, excluded terminally differentiated effector memory CD45RA+ cells. Genomic DNA of every subset was divided equally among multiple immunoSEQ plates. Source study methods: Junction-only sequences without quality scores were provided by ImmunoSEQ, so filtering was different. Assay: immunoSEQ multiplex PCR; the TCRdb copy retains only in-frame clones and omits some. D and trimming come from the DNA, and the V and J calls and clone size come from that table. This sample yields millions of clones, of which about 95% are seen a single time; roughly 1% belongs to the top ten.

V and J are TRBV30 and TRBJ2-2, with 9 bases aligning to TRBD2. Specimen: naive CD8+ T cells sorted from blood. The receptor comes from a man younger than 35 in good health. The CDR3 DNA is TGTGCCTCCTCGGGACTAGCACGGGCCGGGGAGCTGTTTTTT. Amino acids: CASSGLARAGELFF.